The table lists the clone carrying this T cell receptor (beta chain) with many counts. Its antigen remains unidentified. The sample comes from a study of T cell repertoires in cytomegalovirus infection. Across the whole study: It was the public TCR beta signatures that indicated both CMV infection and matching HLA type. Overall study findings and caveats: Clonotype analysis showed dominance of the ex vivo response by HLA-C-restricted CMV-specific TCR beta clonotypes. Summed frequency of public TCR beta families distinguished CMV carriers with the relevant HLA.

TCRdb redid the calling of the reads with MiXCR, one entry per CDR3 protein. This table holds some 700,000 distinct CDR3 sequences, approximately 40% found once. The CDR3 runs to 16 residues. V was clipped by 5 bases and J by 3 bases, with 19 bases between them. Looked up from germline, CDR1 is SGHVS and CDR2 is FNYEAQ. V usage is TRBV7-6 and J usage is TRBJ1-1; D uncertain. The receptor was derived from a human donor in good health (CMV status not recorded). Some clones in this sample may be carry-over from other donors' samples. The source material was PBMCs. CDR3 nucleotides: TGTGCCAGCAGCCACCCACCGGGCCAGGCGGACACTGAAGCTTTCTTT. This encodes CASSHPPGQADTEAFF.